Sequencing of this T cell receptor (beta chain) was carried out in a study of Ad26.COV2.S vaccination and SARS-CoV-2 variants. General observations from the study: Reports say spike-specific CD8+ and CD4+ T cell responses covered substantial breadth after vaccination.

As to this clone: The antigen is unknown.

The treatment denotes: some 19 received Ad26.COV2.S at low or high dose, single or two shots; roughly five received placebo; per-sample allocation not given. The study sampled participants on day 63 after the first vaccine or placebo injection. Generated by immunoSEQ multiplex PCR, the TCRdb table keeps only in-frame clones and is missing some. The data show roughly 380,000 clones, with over 75% seen just once and 3.6% held by the top ten. Germline V CDR1 and CDR2: LGHNA, YSLEER. The V and J ends lost 2 bases and 7 bases, in that order; junction bases with no gene match: 2. This CDR3 is 13 amino acids long.

Sequencing used peripheral blood, obtained in a trial of Ad26.COV2.S vaccine versus placebo. The chain employs TRBV4-3 and TRBJ2-5; 9 nucleotides agree with TRBD2. This TCR came from a person aged 18-65 years who received the Ad26.COV2.S COVID-19 vaccine or a placebo. The CDR3 loop is CASSQRAGGTQYF. The CDR3, as DNA: TGCGCCAGCAGCCAAAGAGCGGGGGGGACCCAGTACTTC.